A single T cell receptor (beta chain) is shown here with its context. With 0 bases clipped from V and 4 bases from J, the junction kept 8 bases outside the gene matches. This CDR3 has 17 amino acids. Germline lookup yields CDR1 SGHRS and CDR2 YFSETQ. Data came from immunoSEQ multiplex PCR; TCRdb stores just in-frame clones and leaves some out. The sample lists approximately 110,000 clones, 91% occurring once. This sample is part of a study of T cell changes during pregnancy in multiple sclerosis. The sequence derives from a female donor with multiple sclerosis, enrolled in a pregnancy study. The rearrangement uses TRBV5-1 and TRBJ2-1; 9 nucleotides align to TRBD2. Specimen: peripheral blood, collected after pregnancy. For the CDR3, the DNA is TGCGCCAGCAGCTTGGTGCCTGGACTAGCGTATTACAATGAGCAGTTCTTC. It specifies CASSLVPGLAYYNEQFF.